The 12 T cell receptor beta chains given below trace back to one sample, sequenced in a study of shared clonotypes between healthy human individuals. Sequencing was performed with immunoSEQ multiplex PCR; in TCRdb, only in-frame clones are kept and a portion is missing. The sample holds some 2 million clones, 90% to 95% seen once. Sequenced input: naive CD4+ T cells sorted from blood. The subset was: CD45RA+ positively selected. These receptors were taken from a man younger than 30 in good health.

This clone has more than one count but fewer than ten. The CDR3 region has the DNA TGTGCCAGCAACCGGGACAGTTCCTACGAGCAGTACTTC. Its protein is CASNRDSSYEQYF. The chain employs TRBV11-2 and TRBJ2-7; 7 bases agree with TRBD1. Looked up from germline, CDR1 is SGHAT and CDR2 is FQNNGV. With 7 bases clipped from V and 1 base from J, the junction kept 4 bases outside the gene matches. This CDR3 contains 13 residues.

This chain links TRBV4-3 with TRBJ2-7; 10 nucleotides match TRBD2. V was clipped by 4 bases and J by 3 bases; unmatched bases: 6. Germline-derived CDR1 and CDR2 are LGHNA and YSLEER. The CDR3 sequence is 15 residues long. Written as DNA, the CDR3 is TGCGCCAGCAGCCCCCAGCGGGAGGGCGGCTACGAGCAGTACTTC. Residues: CASSPQREGGYEQYF.

The chain uses TRBV6-6 and TRBJ2-7, with TRBD1 identical over 7 bases. The CDR3 has 15 residues. J gave up 0 bases and V 6 bases, and 8 bases lay outside the gene matches. Germline V gene sequence: CDR1 MNHNY, CDR2 SVGAGI (reference sequence). The CDR3 DNA follows: TGTGCCAGCAGCCCGGGACAGACGAGCTCCTACGAGCAGTACTTC. Its translation: CASSPGQTSSYEQYF.

V gene TRBV4-3 combines with J gene TRBJ2-4, with D perhaps matching TRBD1 (5 bases). V was clipped by 0 bases and J by 8 bases, with 14 bases between them. The V gene's germline CDR1 is LGHNA and CDR2 YSLEER. This CDR3 has 15 amino acids. CDR3 in amino acids: CASSQDFRTWDIQYF. The CDR3 DNA is TGCGCCAGCAGCCAAGATTTCAGGACATGGGACATTCAGTACTTC.

The CDR3 reads CASSETSGGNTGELFF. The CDR3 DNA follows: TGTGCCAGCAGTGAAACTAGCGGGGGGAACACCGGGGAGCTGTTTTTT. The chain combines TRBV2 with TRBJ2-2; 11 nucleotides agree with TRBD2. V shed 2 bases, J shed 1 base, and the junction held 0 bases outside the gene matches. Germline CDR1 is SNHLY and CDR2 is FYNNEI. This CDR3 comprises 16 residues.

V and J are TRBV7-6 and TRBJ2-7, with 12 bases identical to TRBD2. The CDR3 has 17 residues. Germline-derived CDR1 and CDR2 are SGHVS and FNYEAQ. With V trimmed by 1 base and J by 4 bases, 8 bases remained unmatched. The CDR3 sequence: CASSLDLASGGEYEQYF. For the CDR3, the DNA is TGTGCCAGCAGCTTAGATTTGGCTAGCGGGGGGGAATACGAGCAGTACTTC.

V usage is TRBV15 and J usage is TRBJ2-3, with D possibly being TRBD1 or TRBD2 (5 bases each). The germline gives CDR1 LNHNV, CDR2 YYDKDF (reference sequence). CDR3 length equals 14 residues. Trimming left V 1 base short and J 5 bases short, with 10 bases between. The CDR3 region has the DNA TGTGCCACCAGCAGAGGGGGGACCGGAGATACGCAGTATTTT. It codes for CATSRGGTGDTQYF.

This chain joins TRBV5-1 and TRBJ2-1, with TRBD2 matching 13 bases. There are 15 residues in the CDR3. In germline, CDR1 is SGHRS, CDR2 YFSETQ. Germline trimming cut 0 bases from V and 10 bases from J; bases unmatched to any gene: 4. CDR3 amino acids: CASSLALAGGQEQFF. The CDR3 DNA reads as TGCGCCAGCAGCTTGGCACTAGCGGGAGGGCAAGAGCAGTTCTTC.

The chain joins TRBV28 to TRBJ1-2; maybe TRBD1 (6 bases). Germline CDR1 MDHEN, CDR2 SYDVKM. The ends were cut back, 5 bases at V and 1 base at J, with 17 bases in the middle. The CDR3 loop spans 16 amino acids. CDR3 region: CASSLNHLQGNYGYTF. In DNA form, the CDR3 reads TGTGCCAGCAGTCTTAATCACCTACAGGGTAACTATGGCTACACCTTC.

The chain carries TRBV5-6 and TRBJ1-1; a weak D match, TRBD1 (5 bases). The V gene lost 6 bases and the J gene lost 7 bases, with 16 bases spanning the gap. The CDR3 is made up of 13 amino acids. The germline V gene encodes CDR1 SGHDT and CDR2 YYEEEE. For the CDR3, the DNA is TGTGCCAGCACCCTCGGGGCGTTAGGTGAAGCTTTCTTT. This sequence encodes CASTLGALGEAFF.

This chain connects TRBV30 to TRBJ1-3; a weak D match, TRBD1 (5 bases). This CDR3 spans 12 amino acids. Germline loops: CDR1 GTSNPN, CDR2 SVGIG (reference sequence). The V end lost 8 bases, the J end lost 3 bases, and 11 bases lay between the germline ends. CDR3 region: CAVRGDGNTIYF. DNA for the CDR3: TGTGCCGTTAGAGGGGATGGAAACACCATATATTTT.

With regard to this clone: Within the sample, other DNA sequences also encode this same CDR3. The CDR3 here is CASTAVSYEQYF. CDR3 DNA: TGTGCCTCCACGGCGGTCTCCTACGAGCAGTACTTC. The chain employs TRBV2 and TRBJ2-7; the D is unclear. The CDR3 has 12 residues. Germline-derived CDR1 and CDR2 are SNHLY and FYNNEI. Trimming shortened V by 11 bases and J by 0 bases, and 11 bases separated the two germline ends.